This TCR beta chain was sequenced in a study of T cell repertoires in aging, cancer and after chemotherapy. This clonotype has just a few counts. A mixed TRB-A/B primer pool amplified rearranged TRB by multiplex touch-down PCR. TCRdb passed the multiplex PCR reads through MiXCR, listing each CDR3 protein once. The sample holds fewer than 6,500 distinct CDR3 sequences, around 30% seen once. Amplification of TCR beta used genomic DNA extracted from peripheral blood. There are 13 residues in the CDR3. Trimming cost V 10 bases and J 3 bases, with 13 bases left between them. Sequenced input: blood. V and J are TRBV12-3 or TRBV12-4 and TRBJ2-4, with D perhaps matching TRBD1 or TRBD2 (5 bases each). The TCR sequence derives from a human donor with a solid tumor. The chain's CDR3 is CATTGLGKNIQYF. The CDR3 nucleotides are TGTGCCACGACGGGGCTTGGCAAAAACATTCAGTACTTC.